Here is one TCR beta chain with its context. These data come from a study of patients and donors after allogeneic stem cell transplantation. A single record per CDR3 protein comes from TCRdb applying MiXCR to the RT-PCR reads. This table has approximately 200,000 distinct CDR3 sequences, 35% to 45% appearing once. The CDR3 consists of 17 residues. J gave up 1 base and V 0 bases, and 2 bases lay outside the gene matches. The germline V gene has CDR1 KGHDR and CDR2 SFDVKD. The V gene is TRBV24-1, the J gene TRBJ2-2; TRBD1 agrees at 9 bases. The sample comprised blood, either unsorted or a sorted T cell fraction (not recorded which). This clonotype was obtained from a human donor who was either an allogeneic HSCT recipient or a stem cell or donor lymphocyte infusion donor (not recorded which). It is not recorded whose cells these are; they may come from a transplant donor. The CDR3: CATSDLRQGVNTGELFF. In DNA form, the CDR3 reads TGTGCCACCAGTGATTTGCGACAGGGGGTGAACACCGGGGAGCTGTTTTTT.